This record covers a single TCR beta chain. Antigen unknown. This record belongs to a study of T cell responses to AZD1222 COVID-19 vaccine. The study's findings and limits: White British ancestry dominated among donors, who included more females, and clonal diversity was possibly underestimated.

Repertoires were generated with immunoSEQ multiplex PCR, while TCRdb's copy carries only in-frame clones and drops some. The sample contains some 97,000 clones, 88% of which appear only once. The CDR3 loop spans 14 amino acids. V was pared by 3 bases and J by 2 bases, with 1 base of the junction left unmatched. Germline assignment: CDR1 GTSNPN and CDR2 SVGIG (reference sequence). This rearrangement joins TRBV30 to TRBJ2-6, with 7 bases matching TRBD2. The receptor's source is an adult in good health. Sequenced here: peripheral blood, sampled on day 0 of AZD1222 vaccination. The CDR3 DNA sequence: TGTGCCTGGAGGGGGGGGGCTGGGGCCAACGTCCTGACTTTC. Translation: CAWRGGAGANVLTF.